These 4 T cell receptor beta chains were all obtained from the same sample, sequenced in a study of T cell changes during pregnancy in multiple sclerosis. TCRdb's table, derived via immunoSEQ multiplex PCR, lists solely in-frame clones and lacks some. The sample has some 80,000 clones; 90% to 95% are singletons. This specimen consisted of peripheral blood, obtained before pregnancy. The receptor set was obtained from a female donor with multiple sclerosis, enrolled in a pregnancy study.

This rearrangement joins TRBV6-1 to TRBJ2-5, with TRBD2 as a possible D gene (6 bases). Germline lookup yields CDR1 MNHNS and CDR2 SASEGT. Trimming took 6 bases from V and 2 from J, leaving 10 bases between them. The CDR3 is 13 amino acids. CDR3 in DNA: TGTGCCAGCAGACGGGAGAGGCAAGAGACCCAGTACTTC. The encoded protein is CASRRERQETQYF.

V usage is TRBV5-1 and J usage is TRBJ2-7; 10 nucleotides match TRBD2. The CDR3 runs to 15 residues. Germline values: CDR1 SGHRS, CDR2 YFSETQ. J lost 4 bases, V lost 4 bases, and 8 bases had no gene match. The CDR3 region is CASSPRAGGHYEQYF. The CDR3 nucleotides are TGCGCCAGCAGCCCACGAGCGGGGGGGCATTACGAGCAGTACTTC.

The rearrangement uses TRBV7-2 and TRBJ1-1, with 7 bases lining up with TRBD1. V lost 2 bases and J lost 0; bases outside the gene matches: 6. Germline CDR1 and CDR2: SGHTA and FQGNSA. The CDR3 runs 16 residues. CDR3 in DNA: TGTGCCAGCAGCTTAATATGGGGACAGATGAACACTGAAGCTTTCTTT. Its translation is CASSLIWGQMNTEAFF.

The chain has TRBV2 and TRBJ2-1; 8 bases fit TRBD2. Per the germline V gene, CDR1 is SNHLY and CDR2 is FYNNEI. This CDR3 is built from 17 residues. V shed 7 bases and J 4 bases; nucleotides not matched to a gene: 15. The CDR3 nucleotides read TGTGCCAGCATTCGAGGACTAGCACTCAAGGGGTACAATGAGCAGTTCTTC. This codes for CASIRGLALKGYNEQFF.